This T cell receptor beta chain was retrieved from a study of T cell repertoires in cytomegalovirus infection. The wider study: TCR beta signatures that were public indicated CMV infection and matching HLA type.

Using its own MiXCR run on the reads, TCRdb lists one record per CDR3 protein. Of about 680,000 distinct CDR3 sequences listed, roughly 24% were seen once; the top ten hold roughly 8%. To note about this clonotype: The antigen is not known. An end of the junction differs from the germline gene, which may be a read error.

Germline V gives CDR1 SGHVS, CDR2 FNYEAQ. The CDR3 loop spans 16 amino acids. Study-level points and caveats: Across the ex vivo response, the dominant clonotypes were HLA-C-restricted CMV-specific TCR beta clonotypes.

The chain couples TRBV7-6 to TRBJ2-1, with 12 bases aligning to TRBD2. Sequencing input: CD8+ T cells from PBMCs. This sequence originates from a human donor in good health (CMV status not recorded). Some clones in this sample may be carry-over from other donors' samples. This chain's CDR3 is CASSSSLAGGHDEQFF. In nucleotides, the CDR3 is TGTGCTAGCAGCTCCTCGCTAGCGGGGGGGCACGATGAGCAGTTCTTC.